A single sample gave rise to the 25 T cell receptor beta chains below, sequenced in a study of cytomegalovirus exposure and HLA in healthy donors. It was with 60 Vbeta and 13 Jbeta primers that the PCR ran. Assay used: immunoSEQ multiplex PCR; TCRdb lists only in-frame clones, some missing. The sample gives approximately 170,000 clones, roughly two thirds of which show up once; roughly 2.7% is in the top ten. Sequenced input: PBMCs. The origin of the receptors is a woman aged 40 to 49 in good health and CMV-seropositive.

This chain's CDR3 is CASSPGTTNQPQHF. As DNA, the CDR3 is TGCGCCAGCAGCCCCGGGACAACCAATCAGCCCCAGCATTTT. The rearrangement joins TRBV5-1 to TRBJ1-5, with D perhaps TRBD1 (6 bases). V was trimmed by 4 bases and J by 3 bases, leaving 11 bases between them. Per germline, CDR1 SGHRS and CDR2 YFSETQ. The CDR3 is 14 residues long.

The genes are TRBV7-8 and TRBJ1-2; maybe TRBD1 (5 bases). Germline V gene data show CDR1 as SGHVS and CDR2 as FQNEAQ. The ends were cut back, 5 bases at V and 5 bases at J, with 15 bases in the middle. The CDR3 extends over 14 amino acids. The CDR3 bases are TGTGCCAGCAGCGGTAGTGGCCGGGGGTATGGCTACACCTTC. Translated: CASSGSGRGYGYTF.

The chain carries TRBV15 and TRBJ1-2; D is possibly TRBD1 (6 bases). This CDR3 has 14 amino acids. The ends were cut back, 6 bases at V and 7 bases at J, with 18 bases in the middle. CDR1 and CDR2 (germline): LNHNV, YYDKDF (reference sequence). CDR3 sequence reads: CATRETRGGGGYTF. The DNA of the CDR3 is TGTGCCACCAGAGAAACAAGGGGAGGGGGTGGCTACACCTTC.

The chain recombines TRBV28 with TRBJ2-5; TRBD1 matches at 7 bases. The germline CDR1 and CDR2 sequences are MDHEN and SYDVKM. The junction had 6 bases not matched to a gene; V was cut back by 2 bases and J by 3 bases. The CDR3 length is 15 residues. The CDR3 DNA sequence: TGTGCCAGCAGTTTACCCTCCCAGGGGGAAGAGACCCAGTACTTC. It specifies CASSLPSQGEETQYF.

This clone was observed a few times. The gene calls are TRBV7-9 and TRBJ1-5; D gene uncertain. The CDR3 is 13 residues long. Germline CDR1 SEHNR, CDR2 FQNEAQ (reference sequence). Trimming took 0 bases from V and 5 from J, leaving 5 bases between them. The CDR3 bases are TGTGCCAGCAGCTTAGCCCGCGATCAGCCCCAGCATTTT. Amino acids: CASSLARDQPQHF.

This clone has more than one count but fewer than ten. The chain employs TRBV28 and TRBJ2-3; 10 nucleotides align to TRBD2. Trimming cost V 11 bases and J 3 bases; bases outside gene matches: 14. The CDR3 has 16 amino acids. Germline CDR1 reads MDHEN; CDR2 reads SYDVKM. DNA for the CDR3: TGTGCCTTACGGGAGCGGGAGGGCCCCCGGACAGATACGCAGTATTTT. This encodes CALREREGPRTDTQYF.

There are a few counts of this clone. V and J are TRBV7-2 and TRBJ2-2; D gene uncertain. The CDR3 is 13 amino acids. The germline V gene has CDR1 SGHTA and CDR2 FQGNSA. Trimming shortened V by 4 bases and J by 6 bases, and 9 bases separated the two germline ends. The CDR3: CASSSQVAGELFF. The CDR3 DNA reads as TGTGCCAGCAGCTCCCAGGTTGCCGGGGAGCTGTTTTTT.

V and J are TRBV5-6 and TRBJ1-2; TRBD1 aligns across 9 bases. The germline CDR1 and CDR2 sequences are SGHDT and YYEEEE. This CDR3 comprises 13 residues. The V and J ends lost 3 bases and 8 bases, in that order; junction bases with no gene match: 5. The CDR3 bases are TGTGCCAGCAGCTCGGAGGACAGGGGAGGCTACACCTTC. It translates to CASSSEDRGGYTF.

This sequence joins TRBV15 and TRBJ1-1, with D unclear. The CDR3 has 13 amino acids. The V and J ends lost 0 bases and 7 bases respectively, with 9 bases between them. The germline V gene has CDR1 LNHNV and CDR2 YYDKDF (reference sequence). The CDR3 loop reads CATSRDFAGEAFF. CDR3 nucleotides: TGTGCCACCAGCAGAGATTTTGCCGGTGAAGCTTTCTTT.

The chain links TRBV27 to TRBJ1-4, with 9 bases lining up with TRBD1. The V gene's germline CDR1 is MNHEY and CDR2 SMNVEV (reference sequence). V was clipped by 5 bases and J by 5 bases; unmatched bases: 6. The CDR3 has 15 residues. The CDR3 spells CASSLGQGQNEKLFF. The CDR3 nucleotides are TGTGCCAGCAGTCTGGGACAGGGCCAAAATGAAAAACTGTTTTTT.

The genes are TRBV5-4 and TRBJ1-4; 9 bases map to TRBD1. Trimming cost V 4 bases and J 0 bases; bases outside gene matches: 4. Germline CDR1 is SGHNT and CDR2 is YYREEE (reference sequence). The CDR3 consists of 16 residues. DNA for the CDR3: TGTGCCAGCAGCCGGACAGGGGTGGCAACTAATGAAAAACTGTTTTTT. It specifies CASSRTGVATNEKLFF.

The genes are TRBV6-6 and TRBJ2-7; D is perhaps TRBD1 (8 bases). CDR3 size: 13 residues. CDR1 MNHNY and CDR2 SVGAGI come from the germline V gene (reference sequence). Trimming removed 4 bases from V and 6 bases from J, with 13 bases in between. The CDR3 here is CASSSNRGGEQYF. In nucleotides, the CDR3 is TGTGCCAGCAGTTCTAACAGGGGGGGCGAGCAGTACTTC.

In this sample, this clone turned up once. The chain carries TRBV21-1 and TRBJ1-2. TRBV21-1 is a listed pseudogene. This CDR3 is 13 amino acids long. CDR3 DNA: TGTGCCAGCAGCAAAGTTGGGGGGAATGGCTACACCTTC. This codes for CASSKVGGNGYTF.

The chain couples TRBV27 to TRBJ2-4; 7 bases align to TRBD1. The CDR3 loop spans 14 amino acids. Germline CDR1 MNHEY, CDR2 SMNVEV (reference sequence). J was trimmed by 8 bases and V by 3 bases; bases with no gene match: 7. The DNA of the CDR3 is TGTGCCAGCAGTTTCTCCGGGACAGTAGACATTCAGTACTTC. Its translation: CASSFSGTVDIQYF.

In regard to this clone: This sample includes further DNA sequences coding for the same CDR3. The genes are TRBV6-6 and TRBJ2-5; 9 nucleotides match TRBD2. CDR3 length equals 14 residues. Germline assignment: CDR1 MNHNY and CDR2 SVGAGI (reference sequence). J was trimmed by 5 bases and V by 6 bases; bases with no gene match: 7. The CDR3 bases are TGTGCCAGCAGCAAGACTAGCGGTCAGGAGACCCAGTACTTC. Translated: CASSKTSGQETQYF.

The table lists this clone with a count of one. This CDR3 reads CASSAPSGRALYEQYF. CDR3 DNA: TGCGCCAGCAGTGCCCCTAGCGGGAGGGCCCTCTACGAGCAGTACTTC. The chain couples TRBV10-1 to TRBJ2-7, with TRBD2 matching 12 bases. The CDR3 length is 16 residues. The junction had 7 bases not matched to a gene; V was cut back by 4 bases and J by 3 bases. The germline gives CDR1 WNHNN, CDR2 SYGVQD (reference sequence).

V and J are TRBV7-2 and TRBJ2-3; D is possibly TRBD2 (5 bases). V lost 1 base and J 2 bases, leaving 7 bases between the germline ends. The germline CDR1 and CDR2 sequences are SGHTA and FQGNSA. The CDR3 runs to 14 residues. The CDR3 DNA sequence: TGTGCCAGCAGCTTAGTTAGCGCCACAGATACGCAGTATTTT. It specifies CASSLVSATDTQYF.

The chain is built from TRBV27 and TRBJ2-3; 11 nucleotides align to TRBD2. This CDR3 has 13 residues. Germline lookup yields CDR1 MNHEY and CDR2 SMNVEV (reference sequence). V lost 9 bases, J lost 6 bases, and 5 bases stayed unmatched. CDR3 DNA sequence: TGTGCCAGTATAGCGGGGGGGCGTGATACGCAGTATTTT. This sequence encodes CASIAGGRDTQYF.

This clone was detected a few times. This chain connects TRBV19 to TRBJ1-6, with D maybe TRBD1 (6 bases). This CDR3 comprises 17 residues. Germline CDR1 is LNHDA and CDR2 is SQIVND (reference sequence). V shed 5 bases and J shed 4 bases, with 18 bases lying between them. The CDR3, as DNA: TGTGCCAGTAGTTATACCCCCGGGACACCTTATAATTCACCCCTCCACTTT. Amino acids: CASSYTPGTPYNSPLHF. The full variable domain, rest sourced from reference TRBV19 and TRBJ1-6, is DGGITQSPKYLFRKEGQNVTLSCEQNLNHDAMYWYRQDPGQGLRLIYYSQIVNDFQKGDIAEGYSVSREKKESFPLTVTSAQKNPTAFYLCASSYTPGTPYNSPLHFGNGTRLTVT.

The sample holds a few counts of this clone. The chain has TRBV19 and TRBJ1-2; 7 nucleotides line up with TRBD1. V was pared by 6 bases and J by 6 bases, with 10 bases of the junction left unmatched. The CDR3 extends over 14 amino acids. CDR1 is LNHDA, CDR2 SQIVND, per germline (reference sequence). The CDR3, as DNA: TGTGCCAGTAGGGGGACAGCAACATTACATGGCTACACCTTC. This codes for CASRGTATLHGYTF. Based on the CDR3 plus reference TRBV19 and TRBJ1-2, the full variable domain is DGGITQSPKYLFRKEGQNVTLSCEQNLNHDAMYWYRQDPGQGLRLIYYSQIVNDFQKGDIAEGYSVSREKKESFPLTVTSAQKNPTAFYLCASRGTATLHGYTFGSGTRLTVV.

This chain connects TRBV28 to TRBJ2-7, with 11 bases matching TRBD1. The trim removed 3 bases at V and 6 bases at J, leaving 4 bases unmatched. The CDR3 spans 14 residues. CDR1 is MDHEN, CDR2 SYDVKM, per germline. The CDR3 DNA sequence: TGTGCCAGCAGTTTTCCCGGGACAGGGGGCGAGCAGTACTTC. Protein: CASSFPGTGGEQYF.

V gene TRBV7-2 combines with J gene TRBJ2-5, with a possible D match to TRBD1 (6 bases). The J call may be wrong; the DNA end is better matched by TRBJ2-7. CDR1 is SGHTA, CDR2 FQGNSA, per germline. The CDR3 runs to 14 residues. For the CDR3, the DNA is TGTGCCAGCAGCACTCAAGAGGACAGTTCCGAGCAGTACTTC. Amino acids: CASSTQEDSSEQYF.

This clone was picked up a small number of times. The chain couples TRBV21-1 to TRBJ2-5; the table calls TRBD1, which could not be checked here. TRBV21-1 is tagged as a pseudogene. This CDR3 has 15 residues. CDR3 amino acids: CASSRLVQYQETQYF. Written as DNA, the CDR3 is TGTGCCAGCAGCCGATTGGTTCAGTACCAAGAGACCCAGTACTTC.

The chain carries TRBV28 and TRBJ2-7, with D unclear. Germline V gene data show CDR1 as MDHEN and CDR2 as SYDVKM. Trimming cost V 4 bases and J 1 base, with 11 bases left between them. CDR3 length: 14 residues. The chain's CDR3 is CASSSNLFSYEQYF. The CDR3 nucleotides are TGTGCCAGCAGTTCAAACCTATTTTCCTACGAGCAGTACTTC.

The gene calls are TRBV18 and TRBJ2-7, with D possibly being TRBD2 (5 bases). Trimming cost V 7 bases and J 6 bases, with 16 bases left between them. Germline V lookup: CDR1 KGHSH, CDR2 LQKENI. This CDR3 contains 13 residues. CDR3 sequence (DNA): TGTGCCAGCTACCAGAGCTCTGGAGGCGAGCAGTACTTC. This sequence encodes CASYQSSGGEQYF.